The entry that follows covers one T cell receptor beta chain sequence. No antigen is known for it. Within one base of it there is no much larger clone, and no base qualities were kept. CD8 naive samples consisted of CD45RO-negative cells that were positively selected for CCR7, yielding a CD45RA+CCR7+ population without TemRA cells. Healthy HIV-negative adults with no recently reported acute infections or vaccinations were included as donors. Only Caucasian adults living in Nashville, Tennessee, USA were represented among the donors. After blood collection by leukapheresis, PBMCs were isolated using Ficoll-Histopaque density gradient centrifugation and then cryopreserved in the vapor phase of liquid nitrogen. Analytical flow cytometry was used to check the purity and quantity of each magnetically sorted T cell population. Genomic DNA was isolated from every sorted fraction and measured by UV absorbance on a Nanodrop 2000c.

The data originate from a study of shared clonotypes between healthy human individuals (dated by TCRdb to 2020 to 2021). Regarding the study in general: A couple of women and three men aged 18 to 49 years were included in the cohort. Per donor, three plates each were used for CD4 naive and CD4 memory, two for CD8 naive, and one for CD8 memory. Blood TCR repertoires of roughly five healthy adults were deeply sequenced to estimate repertoire size and the extent of clonotype sharing between individuals. Per donor, leukapheresis produced somewhere between about 0.94 and 9 billion PBMCs. Libraries were prepared and TCR repertoires were sequenced by different laboratories using diverse techniques, in order to increase sequencing depth and limit assay-specific biases.

Using the deep immunoSEQ assay, multiplex PCR amplified TCR CDR3 regions from genomic DNA. Extracted genomic DNA from each cell subset was distributed evenly across all wells of several immunoSEQ 96-well plates, and each plate was treated as a replicate. For sorted subsets, around 0.2 ug genomic DNA, equal to tens of thousands of T cell genomes, was loaded into each replicate PCR. The purified libraries were quantified using a Qubit 3.0 fluorometer, sized with a Bioanalyzer 2100, and then quantified again using the KAPA Library Quantification kit. Every immunoSEQ 96-well plate was sequenced on a separate single-read 150-cycle Illumina NextSeq 550 flow cell. The study's own analysis went as follows. Because the immunoSEQ output included only junctional sequences and no quality scores, the filtering could not be the same as the filtering used for full-length reads. Sequences were annotated with PyIR, a Python wrapper for IgBLAST v1.9, and V/J genes and CDR3 were assigned using IMGT germline references. Any read was removed if the V/J assignment was weak (E-value above 1e-6), the CDR3 was missing, or the read contained stop codons, out-of-frame junctions, or ambiguous translated residues. A V3J clonotype was defined by an identical inferred V gene, J gene, and CDR3 amino acid sequence. Percentage overlap between repertoires was calculated by dividing the number of shared unique clonotypes by the size of the smaller repertoire. Richness of each repertoire was evaluated using RTK rarefaction, the Chao1 estimator, and Recon v2.1 estimates of unobserved clonotypes. OLGA was used to compute generation probabilities for all TCRbeta clonotypes that the gDNA method yielded from a few donors. Not all clones reach the TCRdb copy of this immuneACCESS table, which keeps in-frame sequences only. Checked studies attribute under half of the gap to unresolved V genes and leave the rest unexplained. Clone size and the V and J calls come from that table; the DNA yielded D and trimming. This sample lists roughly 2 million clones; about 95% were detected once. Roughly 1% of the sample comes from the top ten.

Trimming removed 2 bases from V and 4 bases from J, leaving 23 bases between the germline ends. From the germline V gene, CDR1 is MDHEN and CDR2 is SYDVKM. From the cysteine through the phenylalanine, the CDR3 covers 19 amino acids. Only CDR3 DNA is held: 57 bases, read in frame from base 1. Overall study outcomes, separate from this receptor: Rarefaction of sorted-subset datasets indicated incomplete sequencing despite the large sequencing depth. Pairwise subsampling indicated that sequencing depth was expected to affect the degree of clonotype sharing among donors. Naive subsets generally had larger estimated clonotype richness than memory subsets did. Because the study included a small number of donors, the genetic and exposure-history diversity represented was limited. Higher generation probabilities were observed for clonotypes shared by all four sorted-subset donors than for non-shared clonotypes. Sharing across several donors was observed for about 5% of naive CD4, under 4% of naive CD8, 2% to 2.5% of memory CD4, and around 0.42% of memory CD8 clonotypes. Sampling was restricted to blood, and TCR repertoires in tissue are likely to differ from TCR repertoires in blood.

The V gene is TRBV28 and the J gene is TRBJ2-2; TRBD1 could be the D gene, as 6 bases match. Sequencing was carried out using naive CD8+ T cells sorted from blood. What the cell subset or site label conveys for this sample: CD45RA+CCR7+. The source of this sequence is a man aged 18 to 30 in good health. Here the CDR3 is given as CASSLSRLGAGESTGELFF. The DNA is TGTGCCAGCAGTTTAAGCCGATTGGGAGCAGGGGAGAGCACCGGGGAGCTGTTTTTT. With the rest looked up from the reference TRBV28 and TRBJ2-2 genes rather than sequenced, the full variable domain is DVKVTQSSRYLVKRTGEKVFLECVQDMDHENMFWYRQDPGLGLRLIYFSYDVKMKEKGDIPEGYSVSREKKERFSLILESASTNQTSMYLCASSLSRLGAGESTGELFFGEGSRLTVL.